Included here is one T cell receptor (beta chain) sequence, with context. The sample is drawn from a study of shared clonotypes between healthy human individuals. The V and J ends lost 6 bases and 7 bases respectively, with 22 bases between them. The CDR3 consists of 16 residues. Germline loops: CDR1 LNHDA, CDR2 SQIVND (reference sequence). Selected positively for CCR7 and CD45RO-negative, naive CD8 cells excluded terminally differentiated effector memory CD45RA+ cells. The table came from immunoSEQ multiplex PCR; TCRdb's copy has only in-frame clones and leaves some out. The sample has around 1.9 million clones; 90% to 95% are singletons.

Sequencing was performed on naive CD8+ T cells from PBMCs. This clonotype originated in a man aged 18 to 29 in good health. Some clones in this sample may be carry-over from other donors' samples. The chain recombines TRBV19 with TRBJ1-5, with a weak D call TRBD1 (5 bases). As DNA, the CDR3 is TGTGCCAGTAGCTACCCAATCGCGAGGGACGGGCAGCCCCAGCATTTT. It yields the protein CASSYPIARDGQPQHF.